This is a list of T cell receptor beta chains from one sample in a study of T cell responses to AZD1222 COVID-19 vaccine. Sequencing was performed with immunoSEQ multiplex PCR; in TCRdb, only in-frame clones are kept and a portion is missing. The sample carries more than 85,000 clones, 85% to 90% recorded once. The sequences come from peripheral blood, collected on day 0 of AZD1222 vaccination. Receptors originate from an adult in good health. Each CDR3 is given with its conserved first and last residue. A D gene is named only where the DNA matches it firmly. Part of the rows lack a size; the others show once, few, many or a class for expanded clones.

CDR3 | DNA | size | J | length | V | D
CASSLQAEQYF | TGTGCCAGCAGTTTACAGGCCGAGCAGTACTTC | - | TRBJ2-7 | 11 | TRBV28 | -
CASSLGHNPPQHF | TGTGCCAGCAGCCTTGGACACAACCCGCCCCAGCATTTT | - | TRBJ1-5 | 13 | TRBV3-1/TRBV3-2 | -
CALFGGQPQHF | TGTGCCTTATTTGGAGGGCAGCCCCAGCATTTT | - | TRBJ1-5 | 11 | TRBV11-3 | -
CASSLVGTVGTGETQYF | TGTGCTAGCAGCTTAGTAGGGACAGTGGGGACAGGGGAGACCCAGTACTTC | - | TRBJ2-5 | 17 | TRBV7-7 | TRBD1
CASSYPNEQFF | TGTGCCAGCAGTTATCCCAATGAGCAGTTCTTC | - | TRBJ2-1 | 11 | TRBV6-5 | -
CASSSSGANVLTF | TGTGCCAGCAGTTCTTCTGGGGCCAACGTCCTGACTTTC | - | TRBJ2-6 | 13 | TRBV7-9 | -
CASSALTGSGANVLTF | TGTGCCAGCAGTGCCCTGACGGGCTCTGGGGCCAACGTCCTGACTTTC | few | TRBJ2-6 | 16 | TRBV6-4 | -
CASSLTGNNSPLHF | TGTGCCAGCAGCTTAACAGGGAACAATTCACCCCTCCACTTT | - | TRBJ1-6 | 14 | TRBV7-9 | -
CASSVGNNSPLHF | TGTGCCAGCAGCGTCGGTAATAATTCACCCCTCCACTTT | - | TRBJ1-6 | 13 | TRBV9 | -
CASTTAGGGNTQYF | TGTGCCAGCACGACAGCGGGAGGGGGAAATACGCAGTATTTT | - | TRBJ2-3 | 14 | TRBV6-5 | TRBD2
CASSPLRQIEAFF | TGTGCCAGCAGCCCTCTCCGACAGATAGAAGCTTTCTTT | - | TRBJ1-1 | 13 | TRBV5-5 | -
CASSSRGAGAYNEQFF | TGTGCCAGTAGTTCACGGGGGGCAGGGGCCTACAATGAGCAGTTCTTC | - | TRBJ2-1 | 16 | TRBV19 | -
CASSQQPGGAGSTGELFF | TGTGCCAGCAGCCAACAACCAGGTGGGGCGGGAAGCACCGGGGAGCTGTTTTTT | - | TRBJ2-2 | 18 | TRBV3-1/TRBV3-2 | -
CASSQSWGPQETQYF | TGTGCCAGCAGCCAATCGTGGGGCCCCCAAGAGACCCAGTACTTC | - | TRBJ2-5 | 15 | TRBV16 | -
CASSGKYNYGYTF | TGTGCCAGCAGTGGGAAATATAACTATGGCTACACCTTC | - | TRBJ1-2 | 13 | TRBV12-3/TRBV12-4 | -
CASSRWDRPLYGYTF | TGTGCCAGCAGTCGTTGGGACAGACCTCTCTATGGCTACACCTTC | - | TRBJ1-2 | 15 | TRBV28 | TRBD1
CASSLTHSSYNEQFF | TGTGCCAGCAGCTTGACTCATAGCTCCTACAATGAGCAGTTCTTC | once | TRBJ2-1 | 15 | TRBV5-8 | -
CAGSTRGSYNSPLHF | TGTGCCGGCTCTACCAGGGGTTCCTATAATTCACCCCTCCACTTT | - | TRBJ1-6 | 15 | TRBV18 | -
CASSPKAMWQIQETQYF | TGTGCCAGCAGCCCAAAAGCTATGTGGCAGATCCAAGAGACCCAGTACTTC | - | TRBJ2-5 | 17 | TRBV7-2 | -
CASCQTGGSYEQYF | TGTGCCAGTTGTCAGACAGGGGGGTCCTACGAGCAGTACTTC | - | TRBJ2-7 | 14 | TRBV19 | TRBD1
CASSTYAGLGNNEQFF | TGCGCCAGCAGCACTTACGCCGGACTGGGGAACAATGAGCAGTTCTTC | once | TRBJ2-1 | 16 | TRBV4-1 | -
CASSLADIGTSTDTQYF | TGCGCCAGCAGCTTGGCCGATATAGGGACTAGCACAGATACGCAGTATTTT | - | TRBJ2-3 | 17 | TRBV5-1 | -
CASSQMGTQYF | TGTGCCAGCAGCCAAATGGGTACGCAGTATTTT | - | TRBJ2-3 | 11 | TRBV5-6 | -
CASRNYQPQHF | TGTGCCAGCAGAAACTATCAGCCCCAGCATTTT | - | TRBJ1-5 | 11 | TRBV2 | -
CASSPFAQYF | TGTGCCAGCAGCCCATTTGCGCAGTATTTT | - | TRBJ2-3 | 10 | TRBV21-1 | -